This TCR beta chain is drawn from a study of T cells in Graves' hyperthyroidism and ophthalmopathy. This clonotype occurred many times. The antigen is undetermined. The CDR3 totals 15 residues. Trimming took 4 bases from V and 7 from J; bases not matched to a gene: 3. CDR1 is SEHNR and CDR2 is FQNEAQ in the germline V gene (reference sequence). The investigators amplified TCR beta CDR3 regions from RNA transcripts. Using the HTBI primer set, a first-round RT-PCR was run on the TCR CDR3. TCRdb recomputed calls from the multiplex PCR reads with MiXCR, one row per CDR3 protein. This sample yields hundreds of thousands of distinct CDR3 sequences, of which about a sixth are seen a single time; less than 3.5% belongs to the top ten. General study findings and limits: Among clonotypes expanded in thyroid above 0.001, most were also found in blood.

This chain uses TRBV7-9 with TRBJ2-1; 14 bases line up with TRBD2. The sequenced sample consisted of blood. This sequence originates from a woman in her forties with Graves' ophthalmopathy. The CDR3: CASSSGTSGRNEQFF. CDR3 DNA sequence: TGTGCCAGCAGCTCCGGGACTAGCGGGAGAAATGAGCAGTTCTTC.